Listed below are T cell receptor beta chains from one sample, sequenced in a study of beta chain features in type 1 diabetes. Sequenced by immunoSEQ multiplex PCR; TCRdb stores in-frame clones only, minus some. Of around 500,000 clones listed, about 30% are singletons. The sample taken for sequencing was naive CD4+ T cells from blood. These receptor sequences come from a young man in good health. CDR3s include the opening cysteine and the closing phenylalanine or tryptophan. D genes are given only for firm matches. For some rows the clone size is stated as once, few or many, or as a class when expanded; others skip it.

v_gene	d_gene	j_gene	abundance	CDR3aa	CDR3nt
TRBV7-3	-	TRBJ2-3	-	CASSSGTDTQYF	TGTGCCAGCAGCTCGGGGACAGATACGCAGTATTTT
TRBV30	-	TRBJ2-3	few	CAWGKGDTQYF	TGTGCCTGGGGGAAAGGCGATACGCAGTATTTT
TRBV7-6	-	TRBJ2-7	few	CASSLLQGRHEQYF	TGTGCCAGCAGCTTACTCCAGGGTCGCCACGAGCAGTACTTC
TRBV15	TRBD2	TRBJ2-1	few	CATSRDLGSGRAHEQFF	TGTGCCACCAGCAGAGATCTCGGTAGCGGGAGGGCCCATGAGCAGTTCTTC
TRBV30	-	TRBJ1-5	-	CAWSDDTRDQPQHF	TGTGCCTGGAGTGATGACACTCGGGATCAGCCCCAGCATTTT
TRBV10-3	-	TRBJ2-1	-	CATKNKSYNEQFF	TGTGCCACCAAGAACAAGTCCTACAATGAGCAGTTCTTC
TRBV2	-	TRBJ2-1	few	CASSGGSSYNEQFF	TGTGCCAGCAGCGGAGGGAGCTCCTACAATGAGCAGTTCTTC
TRBV29-1	-	TRBJ2-5	once	CSVPTRTDIQETQYF	TGCAGCGTGCCGACAAGGACAGACATCCAAGAGACCCAGTACTTC
TRBV5-1	TRBD2	TRBJ2-7	few	CASSTSSGSSYEQYF	TGCGCCAGCAGCACCTCTAGCGGGAGCTCCTACGAGCAGTACTTC
TRBV6-5	-	TRBJ2-2	-	CASSERQQTGELFF	TGTGCCAGCAGTGAGAGACAGCAAACCGGGGAGCTGTTTTTT
TRBV5-1	-	TRBJ1-4	-	CASSPGPATTNEKLFF	TGCGCCAGCAGTCCGGGACCGGCAACAACTAATGAAAAACTGTTTTTT
TRBV5-4	TRBD2	TRBJ2-7	few	CASSLRLAGGYEQYF	TGTGCCAGCAGCCTCCGACTAGCGGGAGGGTACGAGCAGTACTTC
TRBV7-2	-	TRBJ1-1	few	CASSLTVNTEAFF	TGTGCCAGCAGCTTGACAGTGAACACTGAAGCTTTCTTT
TRBV29-1	TRBD1	TRBJ2-5	few	CSAGQQETQYF	TGCAGCGCGGGACAGCAAGAGACCCAGTACTTC
TRBV15	TRBD1	TRBJ2-1	-	CATSRNRDRSYNEQFF	TGTGCCACCAGCAGGAACCGGGACAGGTCCTACAATGAGCAGTTCTTC
TRBV10-3	TRBD2	TRBJ2-5	few	CAISEGLARRETQYF	TGTGCCATCAGTGAGGGACTAGCCCGCCGGGAGACCCAGTACTTC
TRBV7-9	-	TRBJ2-2	-	CASSPEGETGELFF	TGTGCCAGCAGCCCAGAGGGGGAGACCGGGGAGCTGTTTTTT
TRBV9	TRBD1	TRBJ1-1	-	CASSRTATGATEAFF	TGTGCCAGCAGCAGAACCGCGACAGGGGCTACTGAAGCTTTCTTT
TRBV2	-	TRBJ2-2	-	CASSGGPNTGELFF	TGTGCCAGCAGTGGCGGGCCGAACACCGGGGAGCTGTTTTTT
TRBV25-1	-	TRBJ1-2	-	CASREGVYGYTF	TGTGCCAGCAGAGAGGGGGTCTATGGCTACACCTTC
TRBV14	-	TRBJ2-7	few	CASSPRWARGYEQYF	TGTGCCAGCAGCCCTCGCTGGGCGAGGGGCTACGAGCAGTACTTC
TRBV29-1	-	TRBJ1-1	few	CSVEEARGNMMNTEAFF	TGCAGCGTTGAAGAGGCCAGGGGAAATATGATGAACACTGAAGCTTTCTTT
TRBV5-1	TRBD2	TRBJ2-1	-	CASSLGVAGSDEQFF	TGCGCCAGCAGCTTGGGGGTAGCGGGATCGGATGAGCAGTTCTTC
TRBV27	TRBD2	TRBJ2-3	few	CASRDSGRNTQYF	TGTGCCAGCAGGGATAGCGGGAGGAATACGCAGTATTTT
TRBV9	-	TRBJ2-1	few	CASSTLVMGPSVDNEQFF	TGTGCCAGCAGCACCCTGGTCATGGGACCTAGCGTAGACAATGAGCAGTTCTTC
TRBV4-3	TRBD2	TRBJ2-1	-	CASSQLTSGHEQFF	TGCGCCAGCAGCCAGCTGACTAGCGGGCATGAGCAGTTCTTC
TRBV30	-	TRBJ1-2	-	CAWSGPGGGYTF	TGTGCCTGGAGTGGGCCTGGGGGAGGCTACACCTTC
TRBV30	-	TRBJ1-1	-	CAWRGGRLNTEAFF	TGTGCCTGGAGGGGGGGCAGATTGAACACTGAAGCTTTCTTT
TRBV7-9	TRBD2	TRBJ2-1	-	CASSPRRRETYNEQFF	TGTGCCAGCAGCCCCAGACGGCGGGAGACCTACAATGAGCAGTTCTTC
TRBV15	-	TRBJ1-2	-	CATSSSNYGYTF	TGTGCCACCAGCAGTAGTAACTATGGCTACACCTTC
TRBV4-1	-	TRBJ2-7	-	CASSLGTSAYEQYF	TGCGCCAGCAGCCTCGGGACTTCAGCCTACGAGCAGTACTTC
TRBV7-2	-	TRBJ1-2	-	CASSLGMGLGYGYTF	TGTGCCAGCAGCTTAGGGATGGGTTTAGGCTATGGCTACACCTTC
TRBV11-1	-	TRBJ2-1	-	CASSLTGQTYNEQFF	TGTGCCAGCAGCCTTACCGGACAGACCTACAATGAGCAGTTCTTC
TRBV30	-	TRBJ1-1	-	CAWSVGAEAFF	TGTGCCTGGAGTGTCGGGGCTGAAGCTTTCTTT
TRBV29-1	-	TRBJ2-5	-	CSVEKGSAQTQYF	TGCAGCGTTGAAAAGGGTAGCGCCCAGACCCAGTACTTC
TRBV29-1	-	TRBJ2-5	-	CSGRTVQETQYF	TGCAGCGGCCGGACGGTCCAAGAGACCCAGTACTTC
TRBV5-4	-	TRBJ2-5	-	CASSLAAGRQETQYF	TGTGCCAGCAGCTTGGCGGCAGGCCGCCAAGAGACCCAGTACTTC
TRBV5-1	TRBD2	TRBJ2-1	few	CASSQTSGSPNEQFF	TGCGCCAGCAGCCAAACTAGCGGGAGTCCCAATGAGCAGTTCTTC
TRBV12-5	-	TRBJ2-1	few	CATPGAGLTNEQFF	TGTGCTACCCCCGGCGCGGGATTAACCAATGAGCAGTTCTTC
TRBV2	-	TRBJ2-1	few	CASSEAGTRYNEQFF	TGTGCCAGCAGTGAAGCGGGGACTCGGTACAATGAGCAGTTCTTC
TRBV21-1	-	TRBJ2-3	-	CASSPPGRRRGVADTQYF	TGTGCCAGCAGCCCTCCCGGTCGGCGTCGAGGGGTGGCAGATACGCAGTATTTT
TRBV30	-	TRBJ2-3	-	CAWIPAPSTDTQYF	TGTGCCTGGATCCCAGCGCCTAGCACAGATACGCAGTATTTT